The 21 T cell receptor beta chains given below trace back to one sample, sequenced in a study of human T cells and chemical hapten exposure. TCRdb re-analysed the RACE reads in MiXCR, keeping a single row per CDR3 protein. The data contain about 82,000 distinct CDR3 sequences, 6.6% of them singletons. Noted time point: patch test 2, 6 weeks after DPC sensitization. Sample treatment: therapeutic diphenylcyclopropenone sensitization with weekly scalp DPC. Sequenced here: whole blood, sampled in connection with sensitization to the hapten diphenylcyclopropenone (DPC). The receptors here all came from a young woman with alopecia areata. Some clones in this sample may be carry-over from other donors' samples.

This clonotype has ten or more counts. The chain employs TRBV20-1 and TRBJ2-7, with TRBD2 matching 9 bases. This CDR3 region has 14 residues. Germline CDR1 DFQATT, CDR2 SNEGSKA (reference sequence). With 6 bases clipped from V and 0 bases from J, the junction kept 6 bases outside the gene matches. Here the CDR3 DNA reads TGCAGTGCCCTTAGCGGGGGAAGCTCCTACGAGCAGTACTTC. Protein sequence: CSALSGGSSYEQYF.

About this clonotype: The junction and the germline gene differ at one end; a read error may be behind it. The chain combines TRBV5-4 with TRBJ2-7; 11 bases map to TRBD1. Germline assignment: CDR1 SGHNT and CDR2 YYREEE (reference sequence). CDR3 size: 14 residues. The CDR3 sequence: CANSPGTGGYEQYF. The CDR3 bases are TGTGCCAACAGCCCCGGGACAGGGGGCTACGAGCAGTACTTC.

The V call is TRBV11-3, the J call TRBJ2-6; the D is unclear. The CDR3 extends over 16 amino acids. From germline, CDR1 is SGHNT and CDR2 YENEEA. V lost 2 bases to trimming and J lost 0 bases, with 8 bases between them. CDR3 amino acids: CASSLQLFSGANVLTF. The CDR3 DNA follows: TGTGCCAGCAGCTTACAGCTATTCTCTGGGGCCAACGTCCTGACTTTC.

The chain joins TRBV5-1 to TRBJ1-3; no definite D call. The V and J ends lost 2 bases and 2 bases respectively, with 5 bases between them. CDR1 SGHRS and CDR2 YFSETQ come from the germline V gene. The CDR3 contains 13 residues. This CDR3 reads CASSFQAGNTIYF. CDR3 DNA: TGCGCCAGCAGCTTCCAGGCTGGAAACACCATATATTTT.

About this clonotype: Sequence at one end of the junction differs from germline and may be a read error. The CDR3 is CAISESGQAENIQYF. The CDR3, as DNA: TGTGCCATCAGTGAGTCGGGACAAGCCGAAAACATTCAGTACTTC. The chain combines TRBV10-3 with TRBJ2-4, with a tentative D call TRBD1 (6 bases). CDR1 and CDR2 from the germline V gene are ENHRY and SYGVKD. CDR3 length: 15 residues.

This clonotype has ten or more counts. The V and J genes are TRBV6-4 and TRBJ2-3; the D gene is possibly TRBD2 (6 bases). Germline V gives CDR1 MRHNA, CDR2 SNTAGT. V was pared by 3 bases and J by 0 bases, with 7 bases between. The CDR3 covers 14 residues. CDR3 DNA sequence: TGTGCCAGCAGTGAACGGGGGAGCACAGATACGCAGTATTTT. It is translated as CASSERGSTDTQYF.

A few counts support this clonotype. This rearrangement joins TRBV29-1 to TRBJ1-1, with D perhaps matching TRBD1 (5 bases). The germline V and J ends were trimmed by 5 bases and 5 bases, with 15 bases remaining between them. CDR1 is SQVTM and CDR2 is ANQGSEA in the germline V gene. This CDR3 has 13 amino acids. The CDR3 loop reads CSVTQGRETEAFF. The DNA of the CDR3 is TGCAGCGTTACCCAGGGAAGGGAGACTGAAGCTTTCTTT.

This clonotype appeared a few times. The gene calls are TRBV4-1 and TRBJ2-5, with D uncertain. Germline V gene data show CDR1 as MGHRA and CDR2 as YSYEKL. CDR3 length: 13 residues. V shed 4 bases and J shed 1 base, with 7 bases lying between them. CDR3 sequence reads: CASSPGSQETQYF. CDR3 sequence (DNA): TGCGCCAGCAGCCCCGGGTCCCAAGAGACCCAGTACTTC.

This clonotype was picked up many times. CDR3: CASSPTGGSNQPQHF. The CDR3 nucleotides are TGTGCCAGCAGCCCTACAGGGGGAAGCAATCAGCCCCAGCATTTT. This chain uses TRBV3-1 with TRBJ1-5, with 8 bases that match TRBD1. The CDR3 spans 15 residues. Germline V CDR1 and CDR2: LGHDT, YNNKEL (reference sequence). V lost 4 bases to trimming and J lost 1 base; unmatched junction nucleotides: 3.

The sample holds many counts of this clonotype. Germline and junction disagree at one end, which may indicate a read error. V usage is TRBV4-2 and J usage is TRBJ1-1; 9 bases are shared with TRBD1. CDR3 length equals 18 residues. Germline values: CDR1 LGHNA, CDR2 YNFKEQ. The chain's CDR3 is CASSQDSAHGTGNAEAFF. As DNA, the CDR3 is TGTGCCAGCAGCCAAGATTCGGCCCACGGGACAGGGAACGCTGAAGCTTTCTTT.

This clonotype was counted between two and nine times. In nucleotides, the CDR3 is TGCAGCGCTCTGGACTGGGGGACAGGGGGCGATGAGCAGTTCTTC. It translates to CSALDWGTGGDEQFF. The chain links TRBV29-1 to TRBJ2-1; 12 nucleotides agree with TRBD1. Trimming cost V 7 bases and J 8 bases; bases outside gene matches: 12. This CDR3 has 15 amino acids. Germline V gene sequence: CDR1 SQVTM, CDR2 ANQGSEA.

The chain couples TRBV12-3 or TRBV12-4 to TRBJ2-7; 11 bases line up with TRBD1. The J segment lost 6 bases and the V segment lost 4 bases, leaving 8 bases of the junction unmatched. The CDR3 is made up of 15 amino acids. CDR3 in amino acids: CASSSHDGTGGEQYF. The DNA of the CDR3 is TGTGCCAGCAGTTCGCATGATGGGACAGGGGGCGAGCAGTACTTC.

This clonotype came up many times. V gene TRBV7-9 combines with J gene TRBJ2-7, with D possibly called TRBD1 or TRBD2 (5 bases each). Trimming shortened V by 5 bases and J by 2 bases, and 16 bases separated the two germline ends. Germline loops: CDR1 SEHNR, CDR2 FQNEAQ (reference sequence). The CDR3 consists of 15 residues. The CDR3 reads CASSRDDHSPYEQYF. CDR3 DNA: TGTGCCAGCAGCCGGGACGATCATAGCCCCTACGAGCAGTACTTC.

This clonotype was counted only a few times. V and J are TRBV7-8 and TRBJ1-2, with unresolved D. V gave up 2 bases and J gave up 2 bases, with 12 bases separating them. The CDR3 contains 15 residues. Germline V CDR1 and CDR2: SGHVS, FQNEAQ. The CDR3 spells CASSLFGRINYGYTF. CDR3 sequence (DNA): TGTGCCAGCAGCTTATTCGGCCGCATCAACTATGGCTACACCTTC.

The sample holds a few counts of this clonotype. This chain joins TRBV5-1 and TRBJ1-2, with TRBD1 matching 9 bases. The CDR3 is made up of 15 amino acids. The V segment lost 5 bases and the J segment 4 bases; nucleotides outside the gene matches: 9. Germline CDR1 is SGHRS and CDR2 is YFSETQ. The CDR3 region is CASRAGTGLSYGYTF. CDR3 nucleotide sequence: TGCGCCAGCAGGGCCGGGACAGGGTTAAGCTATGGCTACACCTTC.

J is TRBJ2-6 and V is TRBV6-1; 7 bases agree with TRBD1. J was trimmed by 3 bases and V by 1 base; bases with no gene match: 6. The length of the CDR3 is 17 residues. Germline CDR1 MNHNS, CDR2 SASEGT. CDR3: CASSEDGQGVGANVLTF. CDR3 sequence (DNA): TGTGCCAGCAGTGAAGACGGGCAGGGGGTTGGGGCCAACGTCCTGACTTTC.

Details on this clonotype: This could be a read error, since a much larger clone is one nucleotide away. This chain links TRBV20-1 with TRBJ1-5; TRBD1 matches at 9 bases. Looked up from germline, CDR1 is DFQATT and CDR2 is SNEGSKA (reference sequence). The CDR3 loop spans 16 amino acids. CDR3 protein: CSATPGTGSVDQPQNF. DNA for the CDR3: TGCAGTGCTACTCCCGGGACAGGGAGCGTTGATCAGCCCCAGAATTTT.

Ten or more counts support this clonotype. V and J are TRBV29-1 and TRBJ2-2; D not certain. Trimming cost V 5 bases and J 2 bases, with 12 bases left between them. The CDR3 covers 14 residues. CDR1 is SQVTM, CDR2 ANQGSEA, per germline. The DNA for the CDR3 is TGCAGCGTTAGAGGTGCCCCAAACACCGGGGAGCTGTTTTTT. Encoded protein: CSVRGAPNTGELFF.

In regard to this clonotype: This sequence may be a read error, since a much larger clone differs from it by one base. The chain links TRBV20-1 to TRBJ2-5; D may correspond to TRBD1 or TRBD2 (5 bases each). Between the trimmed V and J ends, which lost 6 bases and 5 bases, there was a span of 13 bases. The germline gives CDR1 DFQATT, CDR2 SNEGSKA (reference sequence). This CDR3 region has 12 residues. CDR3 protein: CSARDVAETQYF. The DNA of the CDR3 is TGCAGTGCCCGGGACGTAGCGGAGACCCAGTACTTC.

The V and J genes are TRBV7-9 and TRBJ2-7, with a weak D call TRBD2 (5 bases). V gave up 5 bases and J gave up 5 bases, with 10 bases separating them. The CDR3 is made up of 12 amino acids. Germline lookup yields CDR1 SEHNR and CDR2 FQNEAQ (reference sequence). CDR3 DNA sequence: TGTGCCAGCAGCCTGGACTGGGACGAGCAGTACTTC. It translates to CASSLDWDEQYF.

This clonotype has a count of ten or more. CDR3 loop: CASSSRGWRGGNTIYF. The CDR3 nucleotides read TGTGCCAGCAGCTCTCGAGGGTGGAGAGGTGGAAACACCATATATTTT. This chain links TRBV6-6 with TRBJ1-3; D is unclear. Germline assignment: CDR1 MNHNY and CDR2 SVGAGI (reference sequence). This CDR3 has 16 amino acids. V was cut by 6 bases and J by 3 bases, with 18 bases left in between.